This T cell receptor beta chain is from a study of T-cell reconstitution after alpha-beta-depleted transplantation in children. Study conclusions and caveats: After transplant, at about two months, alpha-beta T cells were reportedly derived from several hundred expanded graft clones. There were some patients whose high TCRbeta diversity at day 60 came from surviving recipient T cells and thymic progenitors. From newly produced T cells came most of the T-cell counts and diversity one year after transplant.

In this sample, this clonotype turned up many times. What it recognizes is unknown. The V end was cut by 4 bases, the J end by 5 bases, with 11 bases between. Germline CDR1 is SQVTM and CDR2 is ANQGSEA. CDR3 length: 12 amino acids. It was with unique molecular identifiers that the TCRbeta library was prepared. TCRdb reanalysed the PCR reads using MiXCR and keeps one entry per CDR3 protein. The sample consists of 500,000 to 650,000 distinct CDR3 sequences, roughly 13% of them appearing once. This material consisted of PBMCs, mostly from graft donor cells, taken 360 days after TCRalphabeta/CD19-depleted stem cell transplant. This TCR came from a male patient younger than 18 who had a stem cell transplant for acute myeloid leukemia, so the T cells may come from the graft donor. V usage is TRBV29-1 and J usage is TRBJ1-1, with D maybe TRBD1 (5 bases). CDR3 residues: CSVAGPFTEAFF. Written as DNA, the CDR3 is TGCAGCGTTGCAGGGCCCTTTACTGAAGCTTTCTTT.